The 15 T cell receptor beta chains given below trace back to one sample, sequenced in a study of shared clonotypes between healthy human individuals. Repertoires were generated with immunoSEQ multiplex PCR, while TCRdb's copy carries only in-frame clones and drops some. The sample carries 2.3 million or so clones, 90% to 95% recorded once. Sequences were obtained from naive CD4+ T cells from PBMCs. Subset here: CD45RA+ positively selected. Source of these receptors: a man between 18 and 29 years old in good health. Some clones in this sample may be carry-over from other donors' samples.

This clone was seen a few times. The chain recombines TRBV4-2 with TRBJ1-2; the D gene is possibly TRBD1 (5 bases). CDR3 length: 14 residues. V was pared by 2 bases and J by 8 bases, with 15 bases between. The germline gives CDR1 LGHNA, CDR2 YNFKEQ. CDR3 sequence reads: CASSQTFREYGYTF. CDR3 DNA sequence: TGTGCCAGCAGCCAAACGTTCAGGGAATACGGCTACACCTTC.

The chain carries TRBV11-2 and TRBJ1-4; D not certain. CDR3 length equals 13 residues. V shed 5 bases and J shed 5 bases, with 9 bases lying between them. Germline V gene data show CDR1 as SGHAT and CDR2 as FQNNGV. Here the CDR3 reads CASSLAGNEKLFF. The DNA for the CDR3 is TGTGCCAGCAGCCTGGCCGGGAATGAAAAACTGTTTTTT.

The V call is TRBV7-6, the J call TRBJ2-3; D is perhaps TRBD1 (6 bases). The CDR3 extends over 13 amino acids. V lost 7 bases to trimming and J lost 6 bases, with 14 bases between them. Germline CDR1 is SGHVS and CDR2 is FNYEAQ. The CDR3 DNA is TGTGCCAGCACTCTTCAGGGGTCGGATACGCAGTATTTT. Amino acid sequence: CASTLQGSDTQYF. Together with reference TRBV7-6 and TRBJ2-3, the CDR3 gives the full variable domain: GAGVSQSPRYKVTKRGQDVALRCDPISGHVSLYWYRQALGQGPEFLTYFNYEAQQDKSGLPNDRFSAERPEGSISTLTIQRTEQRDSAMYRCASTLQGSDTQYFGPGTRLTVL.

The J gene is TRBJ2-3, the V gene TRBV5-1; 12 nucleotides line up with TRBD2. This CDR3 contains 17 residues. Germline CDR1 reads SGHRS; CDR2 reads YFSETQ. J was trimmed by 0 bases and V by 2 bases; bases with no gene match: 4. The DNA for the CDR3 is TGCGCCAGCAGCTTAACTAGCGGGAGGCCTAGCACAGATACGCAGTATTTT. Translating gives CASSLTSGRPSTDTQYF.

This chain uses TRBV15 with TRBJ2-7; 8 bases are a match to TRBD2. From germline, CDR1 is LNHNV and CDR2 YYDKDF (reference sequence). J gave up 2 bases and V 4 bases, and 7 bases lay outside the gene matches. The CDR3 is 15 residues long. Here the CDR3 reads CATSKAGVGAYEQYF. CDR3 DNA: TGTGCCACCAGCAAAGCGGGGGTTGGGGCCTACGAGCAGTACTTC.

As regards this clone: The sample contains more than one DNA sequence encoding this CDR3. The rearrangement links TRBV5-1 to TRBJ2-1; 12 positions match TRBD1. Losses at the gene ends were 4 bases for V and 4 bases for J; bases not matched to a gene: 3. CDR1 and CDR2 (germline): SGHRS, YFSETQ. This CDR3 has 15 residues. The DNA for the CDR3 is TGCGCCAGCAGCCCGGGACAGGGGGCATACAATGAGCAGTTCTTC. Translating gives CASSPGQGAYNEQFF.

The chain has TRBV5-4 and TRBJ2-3, with D perhaps TRBD1 or TRBD2 (5 bases each). The CDR3 length is 13 residues. The germline gives CDR1 SGHNT, CDR2 YYREEE (reference sequence). V shed 1 base and J shed 6 bases, with 9 bases lying between them. CDR3 sequence: CASSLRGADTQYF. The CDR3 bases are TGTGCCAGCAGCTTGAGGGGAGCGGATACGCAGTATTTT.

Concerning this clone itself: Different DNA sequences within this sample yield the same CDR3. The V and J genes are TRBV7-9 and TRBJ2-7; 11 bases map to TRBD1. Losses at the gene ends were 3 bases for V and 3 bases for J; bases not matched to a gene: 1. There are 14 residues in the CDR3. Germline V gene data show CDR1 as SEHNR and CDR2 as FQNEAQ (reference sequence). CDR3 sequence reads: CASSLGQGDYEQYF. In DNA form, the CDR3 reads TGTGCCAGCAGCTTGGGACAGGGGGACTACGAGCAGTACTTC.

The chain combines TRBV6-1 with TRBJ1-5; the D gene is possibly TRBD1 (6 bases). Germline loops: CDR1 MNHNS, CDR2 SASEGT. The CDR3 spans 13 residues. V was pared by 8 bases and J by 1 base, with 9 bases between. The CDR3 sequence: CASGGQSNQPQHF. The CDR3 DNA is TGTGCCAGCGGGGGGCAGAGCAATCAGCCCCAGCATTTT.

The chain links TRBV7-3 to TRBJ2-1; 10 bases align to TRBD2. The CDR3 is made up of 16 amino acids. Losses at the gene ends were 5 bases for V and 4 bases for J; bases not matched to a gene: 8. Germline V gene data show CDR1 as SGHTA and CDR2 as FQGTGA. The CDR3 DNA reads TGTGCCAGCAGCACCCGACTAGCGGGTCAGTACAATGAGCAGTTCTTC. This gives the protein CASSTRLAGQYNEQFF.

The rearrangement links TRBV19 to TRBJ2-2; tentatively, D is TRBD1 (6 bases). CDR3 size: 16 residues. The ends were cut back, 5 bases at V and 5 bases at J, with 18 bases in the middle. Germline-derived CDR1 and CDR2 are LNHDA and SQIVND (reference sequence). The CDR3 DNA sequence: TGTGCCAGTAGTTTTCTTAGGGGGAGAGGGACCGGGGAGCTGTTTTTT. It specifies CASSFLRGRGTGELFF.

The V and J genes are TRBV28 and TRBJ1-1; unclear D gene. Germline V gives CDR1 MDHEN, CDR2 SYDVKM. This CDR3 has 12 residues. Trimming removed 2 bases from V and 3 bases from J, with 4 bases in between. The CDR3 sequence is CASSLMHTEAFF. CDR3 DNA: TGTGCCAGCAGTTTAATGCACACTGAAGCTTTCTTT.

CDR3: CASSQDPRTYEQYF. CDR3 in DNA: TGCGCCAGCAGCCAAGACCCCCGGACCTACGAGCAGTACTTC. V and J are TRBV4-1 and TRBJ2-7; D unclear. The V gene's germline CDR1 is MGHRA and CDR2 YSYEKL. The CDR3 has 14 amino acids. V was cut by 0 bases and J by 2 bases, with 8 bases left in between.

V gene TRBV2 combines with J gene TRBJ1-3; 7 bases are a match to TRBD1. This CDR3 has 16 residues. Germline assignment: CDR1 SNHLY and CDR2 FYNNEI. With V trimmed by 6 bases and J by 0 bases, 8 bases remained unmatched. The CDR3 region is CASSDRTGPSGNTIYF. DNA of the CDR3: TGTGCCAGCAGCGACCGGACAGGACCCTCTGGAAACACCATATATTTT.

This clone was observed a single time. This chain connects TRBV7-2 to TRBJ2-2, with 7 bases fitting TRBD1. Germline V gene lookup returns CDR1 SGHTA and CDR2 FQGNSA. V lost 6 bases, J lost 3 bases, and 4 bases stayed unmatched. This CDR3 comprises 14 residues. The CDR3 DNA reads as TGTGCCAGCAGGAAGGGGGCGGACACCGGGGAGCTGTTTTTT. This translates into CASRKGADTGELFF.